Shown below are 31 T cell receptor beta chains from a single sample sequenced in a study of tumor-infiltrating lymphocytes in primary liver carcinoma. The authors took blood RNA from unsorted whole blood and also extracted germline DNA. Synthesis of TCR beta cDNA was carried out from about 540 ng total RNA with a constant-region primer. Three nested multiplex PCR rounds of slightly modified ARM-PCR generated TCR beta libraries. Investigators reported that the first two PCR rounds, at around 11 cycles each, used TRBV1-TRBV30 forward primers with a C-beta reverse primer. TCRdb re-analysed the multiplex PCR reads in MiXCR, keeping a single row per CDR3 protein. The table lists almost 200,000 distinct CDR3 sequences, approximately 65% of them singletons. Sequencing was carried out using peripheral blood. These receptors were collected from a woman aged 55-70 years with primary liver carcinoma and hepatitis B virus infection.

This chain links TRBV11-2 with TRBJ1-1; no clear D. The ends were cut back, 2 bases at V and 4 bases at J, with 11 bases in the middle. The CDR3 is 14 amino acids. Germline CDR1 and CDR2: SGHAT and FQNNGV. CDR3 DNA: TGTGCCAGCAGCTTACACAGTTTGAGCACTGAAGCTTTCTTT. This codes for CASSLHSLSTEAFF. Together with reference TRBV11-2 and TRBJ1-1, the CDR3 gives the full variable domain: EAGVAQSPRYKIIEKRQSVAFWCNPISGHATLYWYQQILGQGPKLLIQFQNNGVVDDSQLPKDRFSAERLKGVDSTLKIQPAKLEDSAVYLCASSLHSLSTEAFFGQGTRLTVV.

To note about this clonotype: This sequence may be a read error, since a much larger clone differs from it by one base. The CDR3 region is CASSISGLGTDTQYF. CDR3 coding DNA: TGTGCCAGCAGTATATCGGGATTGGGCACAGATACGCAGTATTTT. This chain joins TRBV7-8 and TRBJ2-3; TRBD2 might be the D (5 bases). This CDR3 contains 15 residues. V lost 6 bases, J lost 1 base, and 14 bases lay in between. From germline, CDR1 is SGHVS and CDR2 FQNEAQ.

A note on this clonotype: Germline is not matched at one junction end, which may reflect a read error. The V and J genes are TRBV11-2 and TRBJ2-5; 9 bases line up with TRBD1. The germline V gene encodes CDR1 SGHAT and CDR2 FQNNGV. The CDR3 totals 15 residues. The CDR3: CASSAGTGPQETQHF. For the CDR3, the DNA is TGTGCCAGCAGCGCCGGGACAGGGCCACAAGAGACCCAGCACTTC.

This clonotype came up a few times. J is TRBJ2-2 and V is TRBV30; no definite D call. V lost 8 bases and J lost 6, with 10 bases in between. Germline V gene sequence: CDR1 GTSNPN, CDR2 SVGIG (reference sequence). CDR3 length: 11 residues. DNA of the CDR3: TGTGCCCACCGACGGGCCGGGGAGCTGTTTTTT. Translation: CAHRRAGELFF.

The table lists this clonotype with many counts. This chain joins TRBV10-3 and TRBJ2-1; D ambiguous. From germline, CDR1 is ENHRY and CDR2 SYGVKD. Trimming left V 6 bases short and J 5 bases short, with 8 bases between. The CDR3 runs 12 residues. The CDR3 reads CAIRAADNEQFF. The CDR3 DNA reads TGTGCCATCAGGGCCGCTGACAATGAGCAGTTCTTC.

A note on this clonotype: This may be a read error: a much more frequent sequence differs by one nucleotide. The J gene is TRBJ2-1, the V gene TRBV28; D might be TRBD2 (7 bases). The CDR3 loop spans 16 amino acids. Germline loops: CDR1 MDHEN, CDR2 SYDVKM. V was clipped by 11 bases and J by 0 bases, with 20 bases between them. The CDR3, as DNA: TGTGCCGCCATTGAGGCGGGGGCTCCCTCCTACAATGAGCAGTTCTTC. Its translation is CAAIEAGAPSYNEQFF.

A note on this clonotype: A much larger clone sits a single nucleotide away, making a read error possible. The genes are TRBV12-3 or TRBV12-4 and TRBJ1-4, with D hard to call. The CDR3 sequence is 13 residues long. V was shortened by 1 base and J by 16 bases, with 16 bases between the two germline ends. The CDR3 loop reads CASSLVMFGPRFF. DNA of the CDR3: TGTGCCAGCAGTTTAGTAATGTTCGGGCCACGGTTTTTT.

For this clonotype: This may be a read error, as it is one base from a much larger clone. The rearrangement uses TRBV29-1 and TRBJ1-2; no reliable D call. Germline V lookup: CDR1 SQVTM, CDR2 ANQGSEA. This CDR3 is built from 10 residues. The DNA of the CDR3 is TGCAGCGTTGTCAGCGAAGGCTGCACCTTC. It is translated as CSVVSEGCTF.

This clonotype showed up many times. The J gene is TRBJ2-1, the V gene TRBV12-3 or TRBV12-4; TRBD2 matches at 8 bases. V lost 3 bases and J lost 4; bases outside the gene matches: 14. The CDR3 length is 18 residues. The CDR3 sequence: CASSFLGGRPTSYNEQFF. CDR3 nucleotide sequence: TGTGCCAGCAGTTTCTTAGGCGGGAGGCCGACTAGTTACAATGAGCAGTTCTTC.

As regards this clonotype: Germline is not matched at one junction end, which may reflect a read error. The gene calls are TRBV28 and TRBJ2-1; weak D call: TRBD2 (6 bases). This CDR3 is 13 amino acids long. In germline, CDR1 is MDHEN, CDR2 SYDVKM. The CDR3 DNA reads TGTGCCAGCAGTAACTGGGAGGTGAATGAGCAGTCCTTC. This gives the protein CASSNWEVNEQSF.

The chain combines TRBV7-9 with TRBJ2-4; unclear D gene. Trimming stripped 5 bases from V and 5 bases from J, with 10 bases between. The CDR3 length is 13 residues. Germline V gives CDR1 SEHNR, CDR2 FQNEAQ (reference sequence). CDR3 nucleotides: TGTGCCAGCAGCCTTGACAAGCAAAACATTCAGTACTTC. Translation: CASSLDKQNIQYF. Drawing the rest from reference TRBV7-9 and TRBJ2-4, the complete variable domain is DTGVSQNPRHKITKRGQNVTFRCDPISEHNRLYWYRQTLGQGPEFLTYFQNEAQLEKSRLLSDRFSAERPKGSFSTLEIQRTEQGDSAMYLCASSLDKQNIQYFGAGTRLSVL.

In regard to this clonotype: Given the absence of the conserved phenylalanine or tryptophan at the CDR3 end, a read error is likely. CDR3 loop: CVNSQRVQASGNTIYY. CDR3 bases: TGTGTCAACAGCCAGAGGGTTCAAGCCTCCGGAAACACCATATATTAT. The rearrangement links TRBV11-2 to TRBJ1-3; D uncertain. Per germline, CDR1 SGHAT and CDR2 FQNNGV. The CDR3 length is 16 residues.

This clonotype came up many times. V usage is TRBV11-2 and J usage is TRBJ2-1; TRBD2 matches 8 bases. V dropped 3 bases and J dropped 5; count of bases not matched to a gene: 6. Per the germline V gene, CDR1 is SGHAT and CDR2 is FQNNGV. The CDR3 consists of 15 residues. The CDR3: CASSFREGGHNEQFF. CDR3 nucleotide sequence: TGTGCCAGCAGCTTCCGGGAGGGGGGCCACAATGAGCAGTTCTTC.

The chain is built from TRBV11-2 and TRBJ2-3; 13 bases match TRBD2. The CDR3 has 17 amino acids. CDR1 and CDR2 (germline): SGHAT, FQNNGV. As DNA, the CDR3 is TGTGATAGCAGCTTAGACGGACTAGCGGGAGAGTATGATACGCAGTATTTT. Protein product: CDSSLDGLAGEYDTQYF.

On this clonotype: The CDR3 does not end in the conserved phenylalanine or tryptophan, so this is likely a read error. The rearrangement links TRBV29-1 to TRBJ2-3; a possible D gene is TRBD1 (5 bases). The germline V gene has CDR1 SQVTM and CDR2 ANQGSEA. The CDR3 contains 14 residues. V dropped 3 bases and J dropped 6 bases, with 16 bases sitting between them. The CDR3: CSVEGLHQEDTQYS. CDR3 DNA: TGCAGCGTTGAGGGGCTTCACCAAGAGGATACGCAGTATTCT.

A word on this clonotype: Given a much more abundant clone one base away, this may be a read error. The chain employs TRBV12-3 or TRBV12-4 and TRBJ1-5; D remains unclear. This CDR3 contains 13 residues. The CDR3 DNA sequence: TGTGCCAGCAGTACGACGAGAGATCAGACCCAGCATTTT. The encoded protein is CASSTTRDQTQHF.

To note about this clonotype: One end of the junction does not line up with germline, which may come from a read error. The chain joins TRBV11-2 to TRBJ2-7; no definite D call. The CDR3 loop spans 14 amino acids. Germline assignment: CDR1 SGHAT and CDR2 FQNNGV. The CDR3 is CASSPVGWLGEQHF. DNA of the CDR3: TGTGCCAGCAGCCCGGTGGGATGGTTGGGCGAGCAGCACTTC.

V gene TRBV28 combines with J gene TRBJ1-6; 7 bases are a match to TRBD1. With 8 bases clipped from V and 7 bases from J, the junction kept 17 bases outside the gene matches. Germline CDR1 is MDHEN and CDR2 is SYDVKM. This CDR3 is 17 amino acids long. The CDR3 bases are TGTGCCAGCGGACCTCCCACCCCGGACAGGAAAAATTCACCCCTCCACTTT. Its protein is CASGPPTPDRKNSPLHF.

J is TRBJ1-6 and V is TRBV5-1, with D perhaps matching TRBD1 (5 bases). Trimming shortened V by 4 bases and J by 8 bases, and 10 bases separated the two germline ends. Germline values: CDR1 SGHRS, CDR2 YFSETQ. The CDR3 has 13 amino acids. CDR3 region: CASSTEQDSPLHF. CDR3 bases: TGCGCCAGCAGCACAGAACAGGATTCACCCCTCCACTTT.

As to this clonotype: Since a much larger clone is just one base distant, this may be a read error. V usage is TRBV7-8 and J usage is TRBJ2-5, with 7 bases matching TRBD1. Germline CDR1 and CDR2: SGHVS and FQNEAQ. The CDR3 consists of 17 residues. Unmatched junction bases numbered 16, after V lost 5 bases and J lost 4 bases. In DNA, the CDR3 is TGTGCCAGCAGCCTTGGAATAAGGTGGGACAGCCGAGAGACCCAGTACTTC. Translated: CASSLGIRWDSRETQYF.

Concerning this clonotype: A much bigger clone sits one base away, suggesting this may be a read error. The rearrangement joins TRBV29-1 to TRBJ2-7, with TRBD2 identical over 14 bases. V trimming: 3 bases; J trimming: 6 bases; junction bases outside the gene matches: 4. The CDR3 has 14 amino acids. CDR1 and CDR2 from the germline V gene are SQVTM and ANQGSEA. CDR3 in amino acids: CSVEGLAGVSEQYF. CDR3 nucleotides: TGCAGCGTTGAGGGACTAGCGGGAGTGAGCGAGCAGTACTTC.

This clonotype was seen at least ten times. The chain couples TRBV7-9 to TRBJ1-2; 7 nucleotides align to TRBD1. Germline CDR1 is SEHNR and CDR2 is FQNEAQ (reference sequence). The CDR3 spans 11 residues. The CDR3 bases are TGTGCGACAGGGAATGACTATGGCTACACCTTC. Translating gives CATGNDYGYTF.

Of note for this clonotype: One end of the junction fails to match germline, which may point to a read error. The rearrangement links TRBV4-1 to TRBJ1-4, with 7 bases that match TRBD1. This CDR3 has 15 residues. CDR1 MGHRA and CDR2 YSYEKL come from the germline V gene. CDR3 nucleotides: TGCGACAGCAGCAACCGACAGGGCGTACGGGAAAAACTGTTTTTT. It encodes CDSSNRQGVREKLFF.

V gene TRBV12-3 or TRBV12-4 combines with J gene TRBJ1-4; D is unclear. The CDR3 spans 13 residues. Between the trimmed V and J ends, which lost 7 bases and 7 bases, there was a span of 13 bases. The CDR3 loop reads CASTGPESEKLFF. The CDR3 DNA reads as TGTGCCAGCACGGGCCCTGAGAGTGAAAAACTGTTTTTT.

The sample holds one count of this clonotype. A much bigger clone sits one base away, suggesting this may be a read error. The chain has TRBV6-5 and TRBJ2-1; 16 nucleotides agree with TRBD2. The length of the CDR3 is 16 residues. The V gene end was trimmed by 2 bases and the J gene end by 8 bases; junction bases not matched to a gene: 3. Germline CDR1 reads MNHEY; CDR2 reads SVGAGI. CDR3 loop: CASSYAGTSGRDEQFF. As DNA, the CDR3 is TGTGCCAGCAGTTACGCGGGGACTAGCGGGAGGGATGAGCAGTTCTTC.

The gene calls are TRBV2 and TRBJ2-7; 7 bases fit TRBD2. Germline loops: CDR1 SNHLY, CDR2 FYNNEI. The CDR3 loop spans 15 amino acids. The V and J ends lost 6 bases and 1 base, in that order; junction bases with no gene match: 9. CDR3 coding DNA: TGTGCCAGCAGCGTGGCGGGAGCTCTTTCCTACGAGCAGTACTTC. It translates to CASSVAGALSYEQYF.

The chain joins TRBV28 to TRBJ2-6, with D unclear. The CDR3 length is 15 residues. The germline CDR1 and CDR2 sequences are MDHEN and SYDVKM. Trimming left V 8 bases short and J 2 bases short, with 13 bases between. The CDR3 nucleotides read TGTGCCAGCGGTGATCTGAAACCTGGGGCCAACGTCCTGACTTTC. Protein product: CASGDLKPGANVLTF.

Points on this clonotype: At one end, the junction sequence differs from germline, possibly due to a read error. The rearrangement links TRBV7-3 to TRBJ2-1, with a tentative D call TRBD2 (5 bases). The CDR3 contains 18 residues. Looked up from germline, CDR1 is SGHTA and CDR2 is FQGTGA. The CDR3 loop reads CASGLMAPLVVHNNEQFF. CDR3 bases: TGTGCCAGCGGCTTAATGGCCCCACTAGTCGTGCACAACAATGAGCAGTTCTTC.

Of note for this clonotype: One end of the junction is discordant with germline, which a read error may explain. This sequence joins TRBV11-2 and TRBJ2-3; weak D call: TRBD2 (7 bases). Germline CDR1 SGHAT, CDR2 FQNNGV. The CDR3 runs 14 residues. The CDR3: CASRPWTRTDAQYF. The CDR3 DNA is TGTGCCAGCAGGCCGTGGACTAGGACAGATGCGCAGTATTTT.

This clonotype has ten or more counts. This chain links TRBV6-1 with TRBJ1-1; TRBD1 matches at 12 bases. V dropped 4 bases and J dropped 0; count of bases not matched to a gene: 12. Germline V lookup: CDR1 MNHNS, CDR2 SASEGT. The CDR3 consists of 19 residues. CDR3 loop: CASSAPGQGARKVNTEAFF. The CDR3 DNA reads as TGTGCCAGCAGTGCGCCGGGACAGGGGGCGCGGAAAGTGAACACTGAAGCTTTCTTT.

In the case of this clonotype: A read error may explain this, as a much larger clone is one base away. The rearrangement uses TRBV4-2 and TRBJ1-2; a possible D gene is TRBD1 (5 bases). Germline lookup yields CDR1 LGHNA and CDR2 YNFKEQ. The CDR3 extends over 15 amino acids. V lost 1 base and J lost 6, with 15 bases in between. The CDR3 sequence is CASSQGLGRNNGYTF. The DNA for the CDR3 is TGTGCCAGCAGCCAAGGTTTGGGACGGAACAATGGCTACACCTTC.